This T cell receptor beta chain was retrieved from a study of blood T cell repertoires in COVID-19. Study in general: Sites in the United States, Italy and Spain provided acute and convalescent COVID-19 samples. PBMCs, B-cell-depleted T cells, or T cells were the source of the cDNA or gDNA that made up the material.

Authors' data handling: Reference gene primer amplification gave nucleated cell count estimates. The method was immunoSEQ multiplex PCR; TCRdb's version includes in-frame clones alone and lacks a portion of them. V and J calls plus clone size are reproduced from that table; the DNA served to infer D and trimming. The sample holds 150,000 to 200,000 clones, 84% seen once. The CDR3 consists of 13 residues. Germline V gives CDR1 SNHLY, CDR2 FYNNEI. Trimming cost V 10 bases and J 2 bases, with 14 bases left between them. Sequenced sample: peripheral blood. The chain links TRBV2 to TRBJ2-5; weak D call: TRBD2 (5 bases). The TCR was taken from a man between 18 and 29 years old with active or convalescent COVID-19. The CDR3 DNA reads TGTGCCAACTCACTCGGGGTGCAAGAGACCCAGTACTTC. Translating it yields CANSLGVQETQYF.